The T cell receptor beta chain under discussion was sequenced for a study of shared clonotypes between healthy human individuals. Nashville, Tennessee was home to all donors, each a Caucasian adult. Several immunoSEQ plates received, in even portions, the genomic DNA of each subset. On sorted subsets, replicate PCRs used approximately 190 ng DNA, or roughly 30,000 T cell genomes. This table comes from immunoSEQ multiplex PCR, and its TCRdb copy is limited to in-frame clones, with some not included. The sample lists 2 million to 2.5 million clones, nearly 97% occurring once. Germline lookup yields CDR1 MNHNS and CDR2 SASEGT. The CDR3 totals 13 residues.

Sequences were obtained from naive CD4+ T cells sorted from blood. Subset described: CD45RA+ positively selected. The sequence was collected from a man between 18 and 29 years old in good health. The chain carries TRBV6-1 and TRBJ2-7; D is possibly TRBD1 (5 bases). CDR3 loop: CAMGTTAAYEQYF. Here the CDR3 DNA reads TGTGCTATGGGTACGACAGCAGCCTACGAGCAGTACTTC.